These T cell receptor beta chains were read from a single sample in a study of T cells expressing NK-cell markers. Reprocessing the 5' RACE reads, TCRdb reports a single entry for every CDR3 protein and omits DNA. The sample shows fewer than 200,000 distinct CDR3 sequences, and roughly 18% sits with its ten largest clones. Sequenced: blood T cells: a sorted CD56 or NKG2C T cell subset, CD4+ or CD8+ T cells, or bulk PBMC T cells (not recorded which). The receptors originated from a woman aged 18 to 69 in good health. CDR3s include the opening cysteine and the closing phenylalanine or tryptophan.

CASSLGTTANTGELFF TRBJ2-2 TRBV5-1
CASSLASGRPTYEQYF TRBJ2-7 TRBV5-1
CASKEGEGTDTQYF TRBJ2-3 TRBV7-8
CASSLRLAVINEQFF TRBJ2-1 TRBV11-1
CASSPGAVDEKLFF TRBJ1-4 TRBV7-9
CASSRDRGHYGYTF TRBJ1-2 TRBV5-5
CASSLTGGVGGELFF TRBJ2-2 TRBV12-3/TRBV12-4
CASTEGGQGLYEQYF TRBJ2-7 TRBV6-1
CASSDRPSSTDTQYF TRBJ2-3 TRBV6-4
CASSQTGVGNSPLHF TRBJ1-6 TRBV7-2
CSAGEGAQPQHF TRBJ1-5 TRBV20-1
CASSGLAGALSSYEQYF TRBJ2-7 TRBV5-1
CAINPGTSGGRDTQYF TRBJ2-3 TRBV6-1
CSASRTQYNEQFF TRBJ2-1 TRBV20-1
CASSLIDSPTGELFF TRBJ2-2 TRBV7-3
CSARAPAREARYNEQFF TRBJ2-1 TRBV20-1
CASSHGDRGVEKLFF TRBJ1-4 TRBV4-1
CASSHQPSGFDGYTF TRBJ1-2 TRBV7-3
CASRPGGVMYEQYF TRBJ2-7 TRBV6-1
CSVPGGTSSYEQYF TRBJ2-7 TRBV29-1
CASRAGTGGNEQYF TRBJ2-7 TRBV5-1
CASSRQGTRGDTQYF TRBJ2-3 TRBV7-2
CASSQRDSKYF TRBJ2-5 TRBV2
CASSVGGLTDNSPLHF TRBJ1-6 TRBV5-1
CASSLLGNEKLFF TRBJ1-4 TRBV12-3/TRBV12-4
CASSPQGTNTYNEQFF TRBJ2-1 TRBV28
CASSVLGQPQHF TRBJ1-5 TRBV2
CAISGTGKNTEAFF TRBJ1-1 TRBV10-3
CASIAYRDSSYEQYF TRBJ2-7 TRBV28
CASKGSHGDNEQFF TRBJ2-1 TRBV28
CASSPTIVTGELFF TRBJ2-2 TRBV7-2
CASPKLRGRTYEQYF TRBJ2-7 TRBV6-1
CSARDPSKSVEQFF TRBJ2-1 TRBV20-1
CASSLDQPPGVSSYNEQFF TRBJ2-1 TRBV5-1
CASRSAASGDNEQFF TRBJ2-1 TRBV6-1
CSARRPGPGGTEAFF TRBJ1-1 TRBV20-1
CASSGQGGTYEQYF TRBJ2-7 TRBV7-2
CASSNRRDSYEQYF TRBJ2-7 TRBV12-3/TRBV12-4
CASSGPLGGNYGYTF TRBJ1-2 TRBV28